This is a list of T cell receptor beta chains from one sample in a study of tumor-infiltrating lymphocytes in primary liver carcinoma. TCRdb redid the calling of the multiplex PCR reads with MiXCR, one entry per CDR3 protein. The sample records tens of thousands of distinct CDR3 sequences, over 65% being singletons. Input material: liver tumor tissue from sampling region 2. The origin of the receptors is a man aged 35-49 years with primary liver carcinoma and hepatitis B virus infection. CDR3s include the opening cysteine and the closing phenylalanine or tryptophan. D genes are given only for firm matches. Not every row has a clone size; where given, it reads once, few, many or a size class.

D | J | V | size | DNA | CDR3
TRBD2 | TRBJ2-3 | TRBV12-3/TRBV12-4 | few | TGTGCCAGCAGTTCCCTAAGCGGGAGCGTTACAGATACGCAGTATTTT | CASSSLSGSVTDTQYF
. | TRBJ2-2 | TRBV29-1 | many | TGCAGCGTGCCTGAGGGGAGCGGGGAGCTGTTTTTT | CSVPEGSGELFF
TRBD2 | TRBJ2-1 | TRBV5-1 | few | TGTGCCAGCGGCAGCCCTCTAGCGGGAGTCTTCTACAATGAGCAGTTCTTC | CASGSPLAGVFYNEQFF
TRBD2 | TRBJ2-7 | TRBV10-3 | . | TGTGCCATCAGTGAGGCGAGACCTCCGGGACTAGCAGGAGCAACGTGCGAGCAGTACTTC | CAISEARPPGLAGATCEQYF
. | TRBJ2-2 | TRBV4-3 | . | TGTGCCATCAGCCAAGACCGTCCTCCCGGGGAGCTGTTTTTT | CAISQDRPPGELFF
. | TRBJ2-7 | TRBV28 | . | TGTGCCAGCATCCGTATAGAGGGCTCCTACGAGCAGTACTTC | CASIRIEGSYEQYF
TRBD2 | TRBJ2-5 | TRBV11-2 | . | TGTGCCGACAGCCAAACCCCTGGCGGGGGGAAAGAGACCCAGCACTTC | CADSQTPGGGKETQHF
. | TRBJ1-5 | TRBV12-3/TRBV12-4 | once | TGTGCCAGCGGTAGGAGAGGGAGCAGTCAGCCCCAGCATTTT | CASGRRGSSQPQHF
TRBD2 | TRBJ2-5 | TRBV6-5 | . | TGTGCCAACAATTATTACGGGACTAGCGGGAGGTTTGAGATCCAGTACTTC | CANNYYGTSGRFEIQYF
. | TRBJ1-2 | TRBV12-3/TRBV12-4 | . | TGTGCCAGCATCCTCGGACAAGGGGCAAACTATGGCTACGCCTTC | CASILGQGANYGYAF
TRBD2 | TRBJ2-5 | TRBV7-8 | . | TGTGCCAGCAGCTTAGTTAGGGCGGGAGGCCAAGAGACCCAGTACTTC | CASSLVRAGGQETQYF
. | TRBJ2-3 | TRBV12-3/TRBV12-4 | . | TGTGCCAGCAGCCTGAGGGATACGCAGTATTTT | CASSLRDTQYF
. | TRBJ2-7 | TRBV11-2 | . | TGTGCCAGCAGCCGACTAACACAGGGTGAGGTCTACGAGCAGTACTTC | CASSRLTQGEVYEQYF
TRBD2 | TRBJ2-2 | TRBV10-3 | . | TGTGTCGTCAGGGAGCGGGACGACACCGGGGAACTGTTTTTT | CVVRERDDTGELFF
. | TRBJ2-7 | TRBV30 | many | TGTGCCTGGAGTGGAGGCAGGGCCTACGAGCAGTACTTC | CAWSGGRAYEQYF
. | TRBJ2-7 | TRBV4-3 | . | TGCGCCAGCAGCCAAGAACCTGGCGGGTACGAGCAGTACTTC | CASSQEPGGYEQYF
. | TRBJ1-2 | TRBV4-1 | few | TGCGCCAGCAGCCTCGCGGGCCAGGGGAACGGTGGCTACACCTTC | CASSLAGQGNGGYTF
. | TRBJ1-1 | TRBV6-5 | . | TGTGCCGGCGGTAGAAATGGGGACACTGAAGCTTTCTTT | CAGGRNGDTEAFF
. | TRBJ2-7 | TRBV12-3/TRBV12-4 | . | TGTGCCAGCAGTGTGGTCTACGAGCAGTACTTC | CASSVVYEQYF
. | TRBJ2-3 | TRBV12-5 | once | TGTGCTAGTGGTTTGGACAGAGCCACAGATATGCAGTATTTT | CASGLDRATDMQYF
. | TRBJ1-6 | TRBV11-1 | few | TGTGCCCGCAGCCGGACACTGGTTTCACCGCTCCACTTT | CARSRTLVSPLHF
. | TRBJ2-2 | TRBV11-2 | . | TGTGCCAGCAACTTTGCGGGATCAAACACCGGGGAGATGTTTTTT | CASNFAGSNTGEMFF
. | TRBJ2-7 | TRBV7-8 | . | TGTGCCAGCAGCGTAATCGCGGGGAGCCGAGGGGAGATGTACTTC | CASSVIAGSRGEMYF
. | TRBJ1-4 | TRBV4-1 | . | TGCGCCAGCGGCTGGGGGCAGGAGGGTGAAAAACTGTTTTTT | CASGWGQEGEKLFF
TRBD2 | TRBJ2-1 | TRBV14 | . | TGTGCCAGCAGTGCCGTAGCGGGACGGCTAAACAATGAGCAGTTCTTC | CASSAVAGRLNNEQFF
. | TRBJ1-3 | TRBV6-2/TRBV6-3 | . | TGTGCCGGCAGTTACGGGGGAATTGGCTATTCTGGAAACACCATATATTTT | CAGSYGGIGYSGNTIYF
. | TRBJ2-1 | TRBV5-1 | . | TGCGCCAGCCGCTTAGGTGGGACGAACTCCTACAATAAGCAGTTCTTC | CASRLGGTNSYNKQFF
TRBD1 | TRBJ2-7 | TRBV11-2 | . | TGTGCCAACAGGTCCCATTCTTCCGGGACAGCCTACGGGCAATACTTC | CANRSHSSGTAYGQYF
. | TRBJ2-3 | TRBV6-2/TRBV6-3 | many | TGTGCCAGCACCACGGGAGCAGATACGCAGTATTTT | CASTTGADTQYF
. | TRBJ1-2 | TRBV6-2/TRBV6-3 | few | TGTGCCAGCAGGCAGGGAGGCGGCTACACCTTT | CASRQGGGYTF
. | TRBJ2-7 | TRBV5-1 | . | TGCTCCAGCAGTAGGGACGGAGTCTACGAGCAGTACTTC | CSSSRDGVYEQYF
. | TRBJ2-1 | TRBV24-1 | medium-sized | TGTGCCACCAGTGATTCCGCCGGGACAAGTTACAATGAGCAGTTCTTC | CATSDSAGTSYNEQFF
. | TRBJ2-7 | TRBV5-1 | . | TGCGCCAGCAGCTACCTAGTGGATCCCTACGAGCAATACTTC | CASSYLVDPYEQYF
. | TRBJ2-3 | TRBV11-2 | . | TGTGCCAGCAGCCCGAGGGAGACGTCGAGCACAGATACGCAGTATTTT | CASSPRETSSTDTQYF
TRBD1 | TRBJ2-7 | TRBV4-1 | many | TGCGCCAGCAGCCAAGGGGACAGGGGAGGCGAGCAGTACTTC | CASSQGDRGGEQYF
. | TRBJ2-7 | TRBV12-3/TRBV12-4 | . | TGTGCCAGCAGCTTGACTAGAGGGAGCTCCTACGAGCAGTACTTC | CASSLTRGSSYEQYF
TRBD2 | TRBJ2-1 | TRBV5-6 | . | TGTGCCAGCAGCTCTAGCGGGAGGAACTCCTACAATGAGCAGTTCTTC | CASSSSGRNSYNEQFF
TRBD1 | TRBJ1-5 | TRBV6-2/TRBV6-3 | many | TGTGCCAGCAGTTACTCTGGGACAGGCTCCAATCAGCCCCAGCATTTT | CASSYSGTGSNQPQHF
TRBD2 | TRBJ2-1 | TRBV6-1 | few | TGTGCCAGCAGTGAACTAGCGGGTATGAATGAGCGGTTCTTC | CASSELAGMNERFF
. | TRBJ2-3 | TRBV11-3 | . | TGTGTCAGTACCTTAGAGTCCGGGCGCACAGATACGCAGTATTTT | CVSTLESGRTDTQYF
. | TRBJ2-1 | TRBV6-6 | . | TGTGCCAGAAGTTACTCTAGTGTTCTGAGCTCCTACAATGAGCAGTTCTTC | CARSYSSVLSSYNEQFF
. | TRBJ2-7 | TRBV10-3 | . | TGCGCCATCAGTGAAGGCGAGCAAGAGCAGTACTTC | CAISEGEQEQYF
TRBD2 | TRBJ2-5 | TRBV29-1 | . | TGTAGAGTTGATTTCGCGGGAGAGGGGAAGACCCAGTACTTC | CRVDFAGEGKTQYF
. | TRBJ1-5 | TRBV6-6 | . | TGTGCCAGCAGCACACGGGCCTCGTCAAGTCAGCCCCAGCATTTT | CASSTRASSSQPQHF
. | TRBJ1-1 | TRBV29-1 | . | TGCAGCGCTGGACTCTCCGAAGCTTTCTTT | CSAGLSEAFF
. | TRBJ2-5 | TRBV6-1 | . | TGTGGCAGCAGTGAAGCGGTGGGCGGCCTAGAGACCCAGTACTTC | CGSSEAVGGLETQYF
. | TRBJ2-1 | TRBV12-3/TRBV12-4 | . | TGTGCCAGCATCCGGAGCAATGAGAAGTTCTTC | CASIRSNEKFF
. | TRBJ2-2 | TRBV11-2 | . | TGTGCCAGCGGCAGGCTTTGGAGCGCGAACACCGGGAAGCTGTTTTTT | CASGRLWSANTGKLFF
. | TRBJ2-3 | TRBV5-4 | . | TGTGCCAGCAGCTTGTGGTTGGCCTCGGGGGATACGCAGTATTTT | CASSLWLASGDTQYF
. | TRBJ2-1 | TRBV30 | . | TGTGTCTGGACTCCAGCGACTTACAATGGGCAGTTCTTC | CVWTPATYNGQFF
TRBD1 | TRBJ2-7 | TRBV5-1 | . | TGCGCCAGCAGCTCACACCAACAGGGGGTCCCCTACGAGCTGTACTTC | CASSSHQQGVPYELYF
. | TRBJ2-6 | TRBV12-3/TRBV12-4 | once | TGTGCCATCCACGTTGAGGCCAACGTTCTGACTTTC | CAIHVEANVLTF
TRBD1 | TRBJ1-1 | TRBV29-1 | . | TGCACCGTTTCGACCGGACAGGGGGCACTTAGCACTGAAGCTTTCTTT | CTVSTGQGALSTEAFF